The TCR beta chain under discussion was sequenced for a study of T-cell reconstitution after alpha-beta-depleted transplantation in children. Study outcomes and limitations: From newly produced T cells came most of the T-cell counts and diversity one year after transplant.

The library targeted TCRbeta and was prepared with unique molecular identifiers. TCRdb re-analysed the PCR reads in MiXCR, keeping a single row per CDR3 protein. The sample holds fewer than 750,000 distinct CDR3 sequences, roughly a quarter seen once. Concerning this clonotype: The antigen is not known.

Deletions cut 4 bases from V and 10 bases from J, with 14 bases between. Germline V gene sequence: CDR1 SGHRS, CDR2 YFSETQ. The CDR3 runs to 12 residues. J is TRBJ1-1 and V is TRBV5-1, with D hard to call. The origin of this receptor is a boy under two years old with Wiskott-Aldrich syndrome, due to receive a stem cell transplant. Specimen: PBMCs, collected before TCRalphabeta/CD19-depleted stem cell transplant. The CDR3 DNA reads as TGCGCCAGCAGCCTTATGGGCCTCGGAGCTTTCTTT. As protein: CASSLMGLGAFF.